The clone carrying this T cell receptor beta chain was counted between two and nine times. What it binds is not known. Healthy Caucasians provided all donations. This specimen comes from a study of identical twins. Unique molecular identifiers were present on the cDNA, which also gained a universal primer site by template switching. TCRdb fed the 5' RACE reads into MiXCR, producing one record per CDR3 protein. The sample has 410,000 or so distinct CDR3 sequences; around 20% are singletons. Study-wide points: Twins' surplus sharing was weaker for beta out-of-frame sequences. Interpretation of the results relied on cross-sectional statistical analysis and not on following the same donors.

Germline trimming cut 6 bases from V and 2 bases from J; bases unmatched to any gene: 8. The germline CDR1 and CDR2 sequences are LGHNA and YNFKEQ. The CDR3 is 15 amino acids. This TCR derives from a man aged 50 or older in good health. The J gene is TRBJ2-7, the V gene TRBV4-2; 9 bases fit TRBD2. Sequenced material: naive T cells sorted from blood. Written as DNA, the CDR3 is TGTGCCAGCAGACTCCAGGCTAGCGGGACCTACGAGCAGTACTTC. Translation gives CASRLQASGTYEQYF.